This TCR beta chain was sequenced in a study of shared clonotypes between healthy human individuals. Overall study context: Sampling drew on donors who were a couple of women and a few men aged 18 to 49. Each donor contributed plates that comprised three CD4 naive, three CD4 memory, two CD8 naive and one CD8 memory.

Naive CD8 cells lacked CD45RO, underwent positive selection for CCR7 and left out terminally differentiated effector memory CD45RA+ cells. TCRdb's table, derived via immunoSEQ multiplex PCR, lists solely in-frame clones and lacks some. The data hold roughly 570,000 clones, with 95% to 98% observed a single time. Study findings and constraints: It was observed that roughly 4.8% of naive CD4 clonotypes were shared across several donors.

On this clone itself: As yet, its antigen is unknown.

With V trimmed by 5 bases and J by 3 bases, 12 bases remained unmatched. From germline, CDR1 is SEHNR and CDR2 FQNEAQ (reference sequence). The CDR3 is 17 residues long. The origin of this receptor is a man between 25 and 39 years old in good health. The sequenced sample was naive CD8+ T cells sorted from blood. The chain uses TRBV7-9 and TRBJ2-7; 11 bases fit TRBD2. The CDR3 spells CASSIGLAGVMNYEQYF. DNA for the CDR3: TGTGCCAGCAGCATAGGACTAGCGGGCGTTATGAACTACGAGCAGTACTTC.